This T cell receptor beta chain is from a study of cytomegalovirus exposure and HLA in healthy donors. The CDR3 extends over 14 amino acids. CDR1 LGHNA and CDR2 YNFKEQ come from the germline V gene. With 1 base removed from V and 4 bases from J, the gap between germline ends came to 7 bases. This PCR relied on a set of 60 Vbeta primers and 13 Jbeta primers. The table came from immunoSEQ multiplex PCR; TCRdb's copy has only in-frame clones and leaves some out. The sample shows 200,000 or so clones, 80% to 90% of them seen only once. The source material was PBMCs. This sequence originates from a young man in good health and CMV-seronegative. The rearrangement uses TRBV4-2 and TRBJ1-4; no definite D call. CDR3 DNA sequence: TGTGCCAGCAGCCAAGTTTTCGGTAATGAAAAACTGTTTTTT. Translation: CASSQVFGNEKLFF.